This T cell receptor (beta chain) was recovered during a study of T cells in tuberculosis. Overall study findings and caveats: Selection depended on which cryopreserved specimens were available.

Concerning this clone: The antigen remains undetermined.

Time point: new active TB diagnosis, blood taken before or within 7 days of starting treatment. Profiled with immunoSEQ multiplex PCR; TCRdb holds only in-frame clones, not every one. This table has 30,000 to 35,000 clones, approximately 90% appearing once. Trimming removed 2 bases at V and 1 base at J, with 5 bases between. This CDR3 has 13 residues. From germline, CDR1 is MNHNY and CDR2 SVGAGI (reference sequence). This material consisted of PBMCs, taken at tuberculosis diagnosis. The chain employs TRBV6-6 and TRBJ1-1; D uncertain. The clonotype was recovered from an adult with tuberculosis. The CDR3 nucleotides are TGTGCCAGCAGTTACCAGGAGAACACTGAAGCTTTCTTT. Its translation is CASSYQENTEAFF.